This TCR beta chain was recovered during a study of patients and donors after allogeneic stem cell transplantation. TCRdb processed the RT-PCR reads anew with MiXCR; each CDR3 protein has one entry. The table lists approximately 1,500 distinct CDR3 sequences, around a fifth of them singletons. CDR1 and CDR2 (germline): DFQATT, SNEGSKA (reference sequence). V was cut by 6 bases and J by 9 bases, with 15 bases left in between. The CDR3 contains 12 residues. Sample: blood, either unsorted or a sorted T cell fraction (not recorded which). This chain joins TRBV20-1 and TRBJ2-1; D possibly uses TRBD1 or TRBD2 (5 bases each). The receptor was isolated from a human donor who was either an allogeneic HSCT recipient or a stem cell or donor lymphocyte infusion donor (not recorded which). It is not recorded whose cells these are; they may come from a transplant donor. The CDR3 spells CSALRGTREQFF. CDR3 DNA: TGCAGTGCCCTCAGAGGGACCCGTGAGCAGTTCTTC.